Listed below are T cell receptor beta chains from one sample, sequenced in a study of cytomegalovirus exposure and HLA in healthy donors. Method: immunoSEQ multiplex PCR; TCRdb's copy keeps in-frame clones and lacks some. The sample records some 290,000 clones, roughly 88% being singletons. The material sequenced was PBMCs. These receptors were obtained from a man younger than 40 in good health and CMV-seronegative. Each CDR3 is given with its conserved first and last residue. A D gene is named only where the DNA matches it firmly.

V gene	D gene	CDR3 length	J gene	CDR3 protein	CDR3 DNA
TRBV5-4	TRBD2	15	TRBJ2-3	CASSRPSGDTDTQYF	TGTGCCAGCAGCCGACCCAGCGGGGACACAGATACGCAGTATTTT
TRBV7-2	-	13	TRBJ1-1	CASSPGTNTEAFF	TGTGCCAGCAGCCCTGGGACTAACACTGAAGCTTTCTTT
TRBV6-5	TRBD2	16	TRBJ2-2	CASSYRLASNTGELFF	TGTGCCAGCAGTTACCGACTAGCCTCGAACACCGGGGAGCTGTTTTTT
TRBV5-1	TRBD1	16	TRBJ2-2	CASSSTGQGLTGELFF	TGCGCCAGCAGCTCGACGGGACAGGGATTGACCGGGGAGCTGTTTTTT
TRBV5-1	TRBD1	16	TRBJ1-1	CASSLARGQTNTEAFF	TGCGCCAGCAGCTTGGCTAGGGGACAGACGAACACTGAAGCTTTCTTT
TRBV18	-	15	TRBJ1-1	CASSPMDSANTEAFF	TGTGCCAGCTCACCTATGGACAGCGCGAACACTGAAGCTTTCTTT
TRBV19	TRBD1	14	TRBJ1-5	CASSTNDRGQPQHF	TGTGCCAGTAGTACGAACGACAGGGGCCAGCCCCAGCATTTT
TRBV7-9	-	14	TRBJ2-7	CASRASGSSYEQYF	TGTGCCAGCAGGGCATCGGGGAGCTCCTACGAGCAGTACTTC
TRBV30	-	11	TRBJ2-7	CAWSPNYEQYF	TGTGCCTGGAGTCCCAACTACGAGCAGTACTTC
TRBV30	-	16	TRBJ2-1	CAWSLQGLSSYNEQFF	TGTGCCTGGAGTTTACAGGGTTTATCTAGCTACAATGAGCAGTTCTTC